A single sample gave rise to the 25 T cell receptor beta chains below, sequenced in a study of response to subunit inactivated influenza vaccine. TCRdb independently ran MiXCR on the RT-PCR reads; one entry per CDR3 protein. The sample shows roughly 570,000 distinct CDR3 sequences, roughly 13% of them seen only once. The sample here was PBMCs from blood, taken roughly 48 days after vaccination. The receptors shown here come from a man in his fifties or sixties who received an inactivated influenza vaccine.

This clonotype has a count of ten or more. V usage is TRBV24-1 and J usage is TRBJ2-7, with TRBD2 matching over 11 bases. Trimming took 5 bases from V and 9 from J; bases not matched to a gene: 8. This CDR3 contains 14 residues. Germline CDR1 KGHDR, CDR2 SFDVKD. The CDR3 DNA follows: TGTGCCACCAGTGCGGGGACTAGCGGAGATCGGCAGTACTTC. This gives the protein CATSAGTSGDRQYF.

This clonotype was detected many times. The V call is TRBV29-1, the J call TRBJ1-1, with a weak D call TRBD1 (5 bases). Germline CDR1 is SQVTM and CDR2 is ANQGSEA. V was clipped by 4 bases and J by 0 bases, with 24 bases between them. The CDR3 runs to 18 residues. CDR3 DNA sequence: TGCAGCGTTGGACTCGACAGCGTGAATCATAGGTTGAACACTGAAGCTTTCTTT. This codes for CSVGLDSVNHRLNTEAFF.

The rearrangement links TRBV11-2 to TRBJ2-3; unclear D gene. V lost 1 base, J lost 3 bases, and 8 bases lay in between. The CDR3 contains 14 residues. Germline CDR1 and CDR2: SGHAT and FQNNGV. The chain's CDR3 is CASSLVSATDTQYF. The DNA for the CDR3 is TGTGCCAGCAGCTTAGTCTCTGCAACAGATACGCAGTATTTT. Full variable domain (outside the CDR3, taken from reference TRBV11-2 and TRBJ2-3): EAGVAQSPRYKIIEKRQSVAFWCNPISGHATLYWYQQILGQGPKLLIQFQNNGVVDDSQLPKDRFSAERLKGVDSTLKIQPAKLEDSAVYLCASSLVSATDTQYFGPGTRLTVL.

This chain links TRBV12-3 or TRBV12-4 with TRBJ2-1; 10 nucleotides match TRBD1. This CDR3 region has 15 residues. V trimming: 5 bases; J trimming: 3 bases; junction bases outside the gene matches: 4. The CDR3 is CASSNRDRGYNEQFF. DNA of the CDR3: TGTGCCAGCAGTAACCGGGACAGGGGCTACAATGAGCAGTTCTTC.

CDR3 DNA sequence: TGTGCCAGAAGCCGGATAGGGTCTCCCCCGGGGGAGCTGTTTTTT. This encodes CARSRIGSPPGELFF. V is TRBV5-3 and J is TRBJ2-2; no reliable D call. TRBV5-3 is assigned to the ORF class and has an uncertain function. The V end lost 4 bases, the J end lost 8 bases, and 18 bases lay between the germline ends. The CDR3 spans 15 residues.

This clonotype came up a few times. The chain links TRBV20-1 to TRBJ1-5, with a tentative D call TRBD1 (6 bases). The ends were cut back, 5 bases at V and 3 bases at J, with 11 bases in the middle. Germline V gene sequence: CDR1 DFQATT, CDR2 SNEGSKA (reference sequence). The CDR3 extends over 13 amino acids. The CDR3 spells CSAAGTLNQPQHF. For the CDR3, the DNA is TGCAGTGCTGCCGGGACACTCAATCAGCCCCAGCATTTT.

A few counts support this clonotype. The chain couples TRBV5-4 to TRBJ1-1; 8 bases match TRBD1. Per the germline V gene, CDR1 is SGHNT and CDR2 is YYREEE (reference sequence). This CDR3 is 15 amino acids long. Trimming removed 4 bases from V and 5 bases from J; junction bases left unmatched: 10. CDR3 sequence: CASSQWDRRMTEAFF. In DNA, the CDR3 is TGTGCCAGCAGCCAATGGGACAGGAGGATGACTGAAGCTTTCTTT.

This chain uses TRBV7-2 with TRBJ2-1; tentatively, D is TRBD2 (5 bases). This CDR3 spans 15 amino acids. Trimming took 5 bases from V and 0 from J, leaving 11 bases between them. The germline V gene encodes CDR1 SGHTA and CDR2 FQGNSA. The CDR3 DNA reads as TGTGCCAGCAGCGACTACAGCGGCTCCTACAATGAGCAGTTCTTC. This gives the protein CASSDYSGSYNEQFF. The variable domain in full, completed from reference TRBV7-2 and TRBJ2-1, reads GAGVSQSPSNKVTEKGKDVELRCDPISGHTALYWYRQSLGQGLEFLIYFQGNSAPDKSGLPSDRFSAERTGGSVSTLTIQRTQQEDSAVYLCASSDYSGSYNEQFFGPGTRLTVL.

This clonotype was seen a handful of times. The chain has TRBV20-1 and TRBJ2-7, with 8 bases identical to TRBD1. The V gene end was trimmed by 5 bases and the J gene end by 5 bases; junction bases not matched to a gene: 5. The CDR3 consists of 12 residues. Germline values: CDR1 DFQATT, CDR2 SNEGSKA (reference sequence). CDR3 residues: CSASDRVDEQYF. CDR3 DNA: TGCAGTGCTTCGGACAGGGTCGACGAGCAGTACTTC.

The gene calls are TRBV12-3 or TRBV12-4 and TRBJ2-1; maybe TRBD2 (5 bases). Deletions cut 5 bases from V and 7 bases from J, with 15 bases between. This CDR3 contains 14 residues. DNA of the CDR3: TGTGCCAGCAGTCCGAGGGATCTAAGGAATGAGCAGTTCTTC. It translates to CASSPRDLRNEQFF.

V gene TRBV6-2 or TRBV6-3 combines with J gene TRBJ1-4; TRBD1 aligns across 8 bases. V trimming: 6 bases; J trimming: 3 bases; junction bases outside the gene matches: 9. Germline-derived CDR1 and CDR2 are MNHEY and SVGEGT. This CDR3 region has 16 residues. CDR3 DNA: TGTGCCAGCAGCCGGACAGGGAAGGAGGCTAATGAAAAACTGTTTTTT. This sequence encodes CASSRTGKEANEKLFF.

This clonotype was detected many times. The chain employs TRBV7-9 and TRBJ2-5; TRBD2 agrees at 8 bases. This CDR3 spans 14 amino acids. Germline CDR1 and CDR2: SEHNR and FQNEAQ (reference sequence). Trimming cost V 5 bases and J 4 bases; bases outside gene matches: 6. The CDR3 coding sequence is TGTGCCAGCAGCCGATTAGCGGGAAGAGAGACCCAGTACTTC. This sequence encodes CASSRLAGRETQYF.

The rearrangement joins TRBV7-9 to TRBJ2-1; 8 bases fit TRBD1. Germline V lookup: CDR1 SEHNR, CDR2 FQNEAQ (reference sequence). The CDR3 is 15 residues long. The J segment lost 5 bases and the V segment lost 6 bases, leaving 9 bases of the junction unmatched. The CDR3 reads CASRHGQGADNEQFF. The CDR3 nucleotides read TGTGCCAGCAGACATGGGCAGGGGGCTGACAATGAGCAGTTCTTC.

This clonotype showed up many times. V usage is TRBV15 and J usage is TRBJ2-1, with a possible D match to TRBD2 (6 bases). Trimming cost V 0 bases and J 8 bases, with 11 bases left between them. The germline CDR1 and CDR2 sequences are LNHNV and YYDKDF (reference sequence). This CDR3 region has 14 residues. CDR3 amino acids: CATSRDQLADEQFF. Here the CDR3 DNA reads TGTGCCACCAGCAGAGACCAACTAGCCGATGAGCAGTTCTTC.

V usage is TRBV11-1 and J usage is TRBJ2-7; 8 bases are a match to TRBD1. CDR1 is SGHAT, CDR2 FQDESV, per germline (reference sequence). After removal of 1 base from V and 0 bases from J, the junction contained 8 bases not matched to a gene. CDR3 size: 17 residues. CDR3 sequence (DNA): TGTGCCAGCAGCTTAGGTCCACTAGGACAGGGCTCCTACGAGCAGTACTTC. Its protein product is CASSLGPLGQGSYEQYF.

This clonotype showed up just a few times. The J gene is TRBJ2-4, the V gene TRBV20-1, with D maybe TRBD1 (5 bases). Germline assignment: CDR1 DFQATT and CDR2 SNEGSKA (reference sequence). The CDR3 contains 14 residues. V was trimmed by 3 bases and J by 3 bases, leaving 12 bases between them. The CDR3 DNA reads TGCAGTGCTAGCAGCAGGGTTGGCAAAAACATTCAGTACTTC. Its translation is CSASSRVGKNIQYF.

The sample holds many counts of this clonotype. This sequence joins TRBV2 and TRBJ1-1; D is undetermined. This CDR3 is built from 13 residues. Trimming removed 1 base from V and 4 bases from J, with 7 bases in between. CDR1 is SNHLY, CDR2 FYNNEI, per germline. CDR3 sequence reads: CASSEGVRTEAFF. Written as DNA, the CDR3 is TGTGCCAGCAGTGAAGGGGTGCGCACTGAAGCTTTCTTT.

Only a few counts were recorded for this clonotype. Written as DNA, the CDR3 is TGTGCCAGCAGCCAAAGGGACAGGGAGCTGTTTTTT. Translated, it gives CASSQRDRELFF. This rearrangement joins TRBV3-1 to TRBJ2-2, with D possibly matching TRBD1 (6 bases). Germline values: CDR1 LGHDT, CDR2 YNNKEL (reference sequence). The CDR3 loop spans 12 amino acids. V shed 2 bases and J shed 9 bases, with 7 bases lying between them.

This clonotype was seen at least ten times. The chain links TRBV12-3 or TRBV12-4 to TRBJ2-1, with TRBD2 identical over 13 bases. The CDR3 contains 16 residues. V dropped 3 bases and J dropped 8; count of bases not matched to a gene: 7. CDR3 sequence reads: CASSFAGTSGVYEQFF. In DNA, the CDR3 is TGTGCCAGCAGTTTTGCCGGGACTAGCGGGGTCTATGAGCAGTTCTTC.

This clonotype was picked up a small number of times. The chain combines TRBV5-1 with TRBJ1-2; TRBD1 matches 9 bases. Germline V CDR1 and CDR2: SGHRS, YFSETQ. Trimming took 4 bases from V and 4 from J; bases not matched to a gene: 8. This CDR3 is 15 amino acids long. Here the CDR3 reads CASSNGTGTSYGYTF. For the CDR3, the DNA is TGCGCCAGCAGCAATGGGACAGGGACGAGCTATGGCTACACCTTC.

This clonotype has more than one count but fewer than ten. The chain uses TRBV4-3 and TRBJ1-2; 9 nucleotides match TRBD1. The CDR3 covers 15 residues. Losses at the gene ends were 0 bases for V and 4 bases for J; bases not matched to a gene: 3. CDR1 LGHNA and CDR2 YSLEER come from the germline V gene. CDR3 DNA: TGCGCCAGCAGCCAAGATAGGACAGGGGCCTATGGCTACACCTTC. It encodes CASSQDRTGAYGYTF.

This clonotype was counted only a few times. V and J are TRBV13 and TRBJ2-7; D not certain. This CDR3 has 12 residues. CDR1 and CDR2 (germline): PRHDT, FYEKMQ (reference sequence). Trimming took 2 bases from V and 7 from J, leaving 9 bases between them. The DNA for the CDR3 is TGTGCCAGCAGCTTAACACCCGGGGAGCAGTACTTC. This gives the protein CASSLTPGEQYF.

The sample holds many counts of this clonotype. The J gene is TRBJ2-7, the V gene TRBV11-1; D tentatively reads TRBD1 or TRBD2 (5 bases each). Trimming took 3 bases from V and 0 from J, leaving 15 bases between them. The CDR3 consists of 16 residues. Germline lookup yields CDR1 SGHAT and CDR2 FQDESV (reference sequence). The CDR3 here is CASSLRGWGSSYEQYF. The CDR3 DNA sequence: TGTGCCAGCAGCTTGAGAGGTTGGGGGAGCTCCTACGAGCAGTACTTC.

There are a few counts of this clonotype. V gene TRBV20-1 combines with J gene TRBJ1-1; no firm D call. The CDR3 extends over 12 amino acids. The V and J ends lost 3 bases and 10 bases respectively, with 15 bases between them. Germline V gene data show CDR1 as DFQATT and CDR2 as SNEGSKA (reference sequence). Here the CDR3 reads CSASGRFAGAFF. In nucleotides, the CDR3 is TGCAGTGCTAGCGGGCGGTTCGCTGGAGCTTTCTTT.

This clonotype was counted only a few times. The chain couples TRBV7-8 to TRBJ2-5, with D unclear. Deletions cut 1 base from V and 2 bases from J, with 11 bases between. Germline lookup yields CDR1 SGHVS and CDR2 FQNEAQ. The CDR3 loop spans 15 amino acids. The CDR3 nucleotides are TGTGCCAGCAGCTTAGGGTGGCGCGTACAAGAGACCCAGTACTTC. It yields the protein CASSLGWRVQETQYF.